This T cell receptor beta chain was recovered during a study of blood T cell repertoires in COVID-19. Data came from immunoSEQ multiplex PCR; TCRdb stores just in-frame clones and leaves some out. The repertoire consists of 300,000 to 350,000 clones, with about nine tenths occurring once and the leading ten covering approximately 0.97%. CDR3 length: 17 amino acids. The germline V and J ends were trimmed by 0 bases and 7 bases, with 24 bases remaining between them. CDR1 is GTSNPN, CDR2 SVGIG, per germline (reference sequence). All enrollees were about 18 to 89 years old and from 20 to 25 US areas. The study assigned cohorts using participant-reported clinical history. Those designated as exposed participants met a COVID-19 case within 2 weeks before study entry.

The chain uses TRBV30 and TRBJ1-2, with D unresolved. The sample comprised PBMCs or T cells enriched from blood (not recorded which). This TCR was recovered from a woman aged 25 to 39 who had been exposed to COVID-19. This CDR3 reads CAWSVRGGFSRLGGYTF. The CDR3 nucleotides are TGTGCCTGGAGTGTACGAGGAGGGTTCTCCCGACTCGGTGGCTACACCTTC.